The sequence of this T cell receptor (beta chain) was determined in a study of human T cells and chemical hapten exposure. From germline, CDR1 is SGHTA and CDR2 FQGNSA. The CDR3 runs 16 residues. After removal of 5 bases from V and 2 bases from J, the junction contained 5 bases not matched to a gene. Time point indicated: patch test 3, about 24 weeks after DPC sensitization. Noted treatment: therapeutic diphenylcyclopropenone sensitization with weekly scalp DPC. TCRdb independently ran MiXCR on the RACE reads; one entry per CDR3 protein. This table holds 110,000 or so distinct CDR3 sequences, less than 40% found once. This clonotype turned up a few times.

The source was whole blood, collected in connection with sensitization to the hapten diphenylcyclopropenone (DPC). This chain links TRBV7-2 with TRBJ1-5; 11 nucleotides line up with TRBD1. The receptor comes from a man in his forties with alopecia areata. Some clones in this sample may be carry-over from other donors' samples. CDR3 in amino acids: CASSPGQGAGNQPQHF. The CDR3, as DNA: TGTGCCAGCAGCCCAGGACAGGGGGCGGGCAATCAGCCCCAGCATTTT.